This T cell receptor (beta chain) appears in the sequencing data of a study of blood T cell repertoires in COVID-19. The overall study: PBMCs, B-cell-depleted T cells, or T cells were the source of the cDNA or gDNA that made up the material.

Authors' data handling: For nucleated cells, counts were estimated from reference gene primer amplification. Assay used: immunoSEQ multiplex PCR; TCRdb lists only in-frame clones, some missing. The DNA gave D and trimming, while V, J and clone size come from that table. The sample lists around 370,000 clones; about nine tenths were seen once. CDR1 and CDR2 (germline): MNHEY, SVGAGI. With 4 bases removed from V and 2 bases from J, the gap between germline ends came to 14 bases. The CDR3 spans 15 residues. This receptor was identified in a woman aged 45-65 years with COVID-19, enrolled during active disease. The sequenced material came from peripheral blood. The chain is built from TRBV6-5 and TRBJ1-2, with D maybe TRBD1 (5 bases). Written as DNA, the CDR3 is TGTGCCAGCAGTTTGGGAGGAGGGGCAAACTATGGCTACACCTTC. It yields the protein CASSLGGGANYGYTF.